This T cell receptor beta chain is from a study of T cell responses to AZD1222 COVID-19 vaccine. On the study more broadly: Second doses that came at about 4 or about 12 weeks were put together.

Profiled with immunoSEQ multiplex PCR; TCRdb holds only in-frame clones, not every one. The table shows more than 95,000 clones, with approximately 93% occurring only once. The input for sequencing was peripheral blood, taken on day 0 of AZD1222 vaccination. This TCR was recovered from an adult in good health.

The CDR3 DNA reads as TGTGCCAGCAGCTTGCGTGGGGGCACCTATGGCTACACCTTC. Its protein product is CASSLRGGTYGYTF. V and J are TRBV7-9 and TRBJ1-2, with D perhaps matching TRBD1 (6 bases). Trimming took 3 bases from V and 4 from J, leaving 12 bases between them. The germline V gene encodes CDR1 SEHNR and CDR2 FQNEAQ (reference sequence). CDR3 length: 14 amino acids.